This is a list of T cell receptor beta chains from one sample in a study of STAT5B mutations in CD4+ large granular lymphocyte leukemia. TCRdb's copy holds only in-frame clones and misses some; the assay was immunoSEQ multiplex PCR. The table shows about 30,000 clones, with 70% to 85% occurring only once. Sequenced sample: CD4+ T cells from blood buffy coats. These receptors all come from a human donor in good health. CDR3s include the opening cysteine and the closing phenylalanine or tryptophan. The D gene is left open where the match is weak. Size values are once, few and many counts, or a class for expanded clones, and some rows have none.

CDR3aa: CAGEEAGELFF; abundance: few; v_gene: TRBV2; d_gene: -
CDR3aa: CAWSELGSGRPHNEQFF; abundance: -; v_gene: TRBV30; d_gene: TRBD2
CDR3aa: CASSLGGKYEQYF; abundance: -; v_gene: TRBV11-3; d_gene: -
CDR3aa: CASSLALGGNQPQHF; abundance: -; v_gene: TRBV7-2; d_gene: -
CDR3aa: CATAVPGLYGYTF; abundance: -; v_gene: TRBV10-3; d_gene: -
CDR3aa: CASSLRVGGRGEQFF; abundance: -; v_gene: TRBV27; d_gene: -
CDR3aa: CASSLLRQGGTDTQYF; abundance: -; v_gene: TRBV28; d_gene: -
CDR3aa: CASRPGQGRYGYTF; abundance: -; v_gene: TRBV5-4; d_gene: TRBD1
CDR3aa: CASSEGSDYGYTF; abundance: few; v_gene: TRBV2; d_gene: -
CDR3aa: CATSAGTVLGGELFF; abundance: -; v_gene: TRBV15; d_gene: TRBD1
CDR3aa: CASSSADKTYEQYF; abundance: -; v_gene: TRBV6-6; d_gene: -
CDR3aa: CAYRQGYEKLFF; abundance: -; v_gene: TRBV9; d_gene: TRBD1
CDR3aa: CAISESTGRETQYF; abundance: -; v_gene: TRBV10-3; d_gene: -
CDR3aa: CASSGRGQGGGNTIYF; abundance: -; v_gene: TRBV28; d_gene: TRBD1
CDR3aa: CASSFPLGGNYGYTF; abundance: -; v_gene: TRBV28; d_gene: -
CDR3aa: CASSLVGASFKNTQYF; abundance: -; v_gene: TRBV27; d_gene: -
CDR3aa: CASSVADAEQFF; abundance: -; v_gene: TRBV9; d_gene: -
CDR3aa: CATQLAPSSYEQYF; abundance: few; v_gene: TRBV10-3; d_gene: TRBD2
CDR3aa: CAWRTEVLGTEAFF; abundance: few; v_gene: TRBV30; d_gene: -
CDR3aa: CASSHKEGARLKQYF; abundance: -; v_gene: TRBV4-1; d_gene: -
CDR3aa: CASSIGTGIGNTIYF; abundance: -; v_gene: TRBV19; d_gene: TRBD1
CDR3aa: CASSDRQGHSPLHF; abundance: -; v_gene: TRBV6-1; d_gene: TRBD1
CDR3aa: CATSRRGLDEQYF; abundance: few; v_gene: TRBV10-1; d_gene: -
CDR3aa: CASSDLAGSYEQYF; abundance: -; v_gene: TRBV6-5; d_gene: TRBD2
CDR3aa: CASAARAGYTF; abundance: -; v_gene: TRBV2; d_gene: -
CDR3aa: CASGTVSGNTIYF; abundance: -; v_gene: TRBV30; d_gene: TRBD1
CDR3aa: CASSSSPAREAFF; abundance: -; v_gene: TRBV6-4; d_gene: -
CDR3aa: CASSSRDRKSNSPLHF; abundance: -; v_gene: TRBV7-8; d_gene: -
CDR3aa: CAWTLGTGAETQYF; abundance: -; v_gene: TRBV30; d_gene: -
CDR3aa: CASSATSGSSYEQYF; abundance: -; v_gene: TRBV6-1; d_gene: TRBD2
CDR3aa: CASSYRFTDQETQYF; abundance: -; v_gene: TRBV6-5; d_gene: -
CDR3aa: CATSRVATDYGYTF; abundance: -; v_gene: TRBV15; d_gene: -
CDR3aa: CASSLMGAEAFF; abundance: -; v_gene: TRBV28; d_gene: -
CDR3aa: CASAIRRGNTEAFF; abundance: -; v_gene: TRBV7-2; d_gene: -
CDR3aa: CASSRGTDTQYF; abundance: -; v_gene: TRBV6-5; d_gene: -
CDR3aa: CASSLVVGANTEAFF; abundance: few; v_gene: TRBV7-9; d_gene: -
CDR3aa: CASSDARGSASGANVLTF; abundance: -; v_gene: TRBV25-1; d_gene: -
CDR3aa: CASSRWTYEQYF; abundance: few; v_gene: TRBV2; d_gene: -
CDR3aa: CASSDGGFYGYTF; abundance: -; v_gene: TRBV6-1; d_gene: -
CDR3aa: CASSMAQGGFPGELFF; abundance: once; v_gene: TRBV19; d_gene: -
CDR3aa: CASSPTGTYYGYTF; abundance: once; v_gene: TRBV28; d_gene: TRBD1
CDR3aa: CASSRPGREAFF; abundance: -; v_gene: TRBV6-5; d_gene: -
CDR3aa: CASSLGGQGGGEQYF; abundance: -; v_gene: TRBV7-2; d_gene: TRBD1
CDR3aa: CASSPGTGGAEAFF; abundance: -; v_gene: TRBV9; d_gene: TRBD1
CDR3aa: CASTGHVNSNQPQHF; abundance: -; v_gene: TRBV19; d_gene: -
CDR3aa: CASSFYSGSYNEQFF; abundance: -; v_gene: TRBV7-2; d_gene: -
CDR3aa: CASSLSTSGRGETQYF; abundance: -; v_gene: TRBV7-9; d_gene: TRBD2
CDR3aa: CSVGARETQYF; abundance: -; v_gene: TRBV29-1; d_gene: -
CDR3aa: CASSLVRNEQFF; abundance: -; v_gene: TRBV11-3; d_gene: -
CDR3aa: CAISSRAPYEQYF; abundance: -; v_gene: TRBV10-3; d_gene: -
CDR3aa: CATSPEGRSVEQYF; abundance: -; v_gene: TRBV15; d_gene: -
CDR3aa: CASSVRPYEAFF; abundance: once; v_gene: TRBV2; d_gene: -
CDR3aa: CASRPPDRRYEQYF; abundance: few; v_gene: TRBV28; d_gene: TRBD1